The sequence of this TCR beta chain was determined in a study of tumor-infiltrating lymphocytes in primary liver carcinoma (TCRdb year 2017). About the full investigation: Of the five patients, three men and two women aged 30 to 69 years, four had hepatocellular carcinoma and one had combined HCC and intrahepatic cholangiocarcinoma. Tumors of the five patients were stage T1-T3 N0M0 with maximum diameters of roughly 4.2 to 11 cm. TCRbeta repertoire sequencing, expression microarrays and whole-exome sequencing were combined in the study across five regions of each liver tumor, with adjacent normal tissue and blood also included. Agilent mRNA microarray profiling was performed on the 25 tumor region samples to relate TCRbeta repertoire diversity to the local molecular phenotype. A total of roughly 35 specimens from 5 patients underwent TCRbeta repertoire sequencing, comprising some 25 tumor regions, 5 adjacent noncancerous liver tissues and 5 peripheral blood samples. Roughly 3.5 to 7.5 million productive TCRbeta reads were obtained per sample, and no significant difference in read depth was found between tissue types. Reproducibility between technical replicate repertoires was high, with correlation coefficients above 0.95 and mean shared-clone rates roughly 0.91.

Total RNA and DNA were co-extracted without cell sorting from approximately 20-30 mg of bulk tissue using the AllPrep DNA/RNA mini kit. Roughly 5 patients with histopathologically diagnosed primary liver carcinoma underwent surgical resection in China between 2015 and March 2016. At the time of sampling, the patients were treatment-naive and had chronic HBV infection. Five spatially separated regions were sampled from each tumor: the superior, inferior, left-lateral and right-lateral poles, plus the tumor centre. According to histology, viable tumor cells made up more than 75% of every tumor sample. Fresh tumor and adjacent tissue pieces were bisected, with one half stored in RNAlater at -80 degrees C and the other half sent for histology. Beyond this particular receptor, the publication reports: Since the samples were bulk and unsorted, there was no way to compare CD4+ and CD8+ T cell repertoires. Because only the TCR beta chain was sequenced and unpaired alpha chains were not captured, true repertoire diversity is likely underestimated. Compared with blood, tumors had a significantly larger share of the repertoire taken up by the top 250 clones (p = 0.039). Consistent with antigen-driven expansion, pairs of tumor regions showed higher repertoire overlap (mean roughly 36%) than either tumor-adjacent pairs (about 17%) or tumor-blood pairs (roughly 15%). With just a few patients in the study, the authors point out that the findings should be validated in a larger study. Only about 8-25% of top clones were found in all five regions of a tumor, suggesting spatial heterogeneity of tumor-infiltrating T cells.

Taken from cysteine to phenylalanine, the CDR3 has 16 residues. Only CDR3 DNA remains: 48 bases, in frame from the first base. V loses 1 base, J loses 1 base, and the germline ends lie 10 bases apart. The germline V gene sets CDR1 to MGHRA and CDR2 to YSYEKL. A constant-region primer and ProtoScript II reverse transcriptase were used to reverse-transcribe TCRbeta-specific cDNA from roughly 480 ng total RNA. The TCRbeta libraries were prepared through three rounds of nested multiplex PCR following a slightly modified ARM-PCR procedure. Multiplex TRBV1-TRBV30 forward primers and a Cbeta reverse primer were used in the first two PCR rounds, each of which was run for 10 cycles. Sample barcodes and Illumina adapters were attached in a final 25-cycle PCR using Deep VentR polymerase. Amplicons of 200-500 bp were gel-purified with a QIAquick gel extraction kit before sequencing. TCRbeta amplicons were sequenced on an Illumina HiSeq 2500 with 250-bp paired-end reads. Concerning the study's data processing: Reads were quality-trimmed with Trimmomatic v0.33, and paired reads were merged with FLASH v1.2.11 to recover full CDR3 sequences. V, D and J germline segments were assigned to the rearranged TCRbeta sequences by MiGEC v1.2.1b. Clonotype statistics, along with Shannon-Wiener diversity indices, were calculated using VDJtools v1.0.0. To cut down on sampling bias, every analysis after diversity analysis relied on just the 250 most abundant clonotypes from each sample. Starting from the raw public reads, TCRdb applied fastp trimming at Q25, assembled clones with MiXCR and retained in-frame beta chains. A single entry per CDR3 protein holds the most common genes and DNA from its merged rows. The authors' filters were not applied to this entry. The sample contains some 110,000 distinct CDR3 sequences, approximately 82% of them found a single time. About a fifth of the sample rests with the top ten.

This clonotype was counted ten times or more. What antigen it recognizes has not been identified. Per-base quality was not reported, and no clone a single base away is much larger than it. The chain is encoded by TRBV4-1 joined to TRBJ2-2; there is no confident call for the D gene. The source of this sequence is a man in his forties or fifties with primary liver carcinoma and hepatitis B virus infection. The sample consisted of liver tumor tissue from sampling region 3. The cell subset or site label corresponds to: tumor region T3, left-lateral pole. The CDR3 corresponds to CASSQGATRNTGELFF. The DNA is as follows: TGCGCCAGCAGCCAAGGAGCGACAAGGAACACCGGGGAGCTGTTTTTT.